This TCR beta chain originates from a study of Graves' ophthalmopathy and Graves' hyperthyroidism. Study in general: Researchers obtained peripheral blood at initial diagnosis, before any treatment had begun. Findings of the study overall: Most thyroid clonotypes with frequency above 0.001 were detected in blood too.

For repertoire sequencing, the TCR beta CDR3 regions were amplified from RNA transcripts. An initial RT-PCR round employing HTBI primers preceded a second-round multiplex PCR. TCRdb re-called the multiplex PCR reads through MiXCR, storing one row per CDR3 protein. The sample lists roughly 410,000 distinct CDR3 sequences, approximately 15% occurring once. Other autoimmune diseases, uncontrolled infections, pregnancy or lactation excluded patients from enrollment. Germline V lookup: CDR1 SGHNT, CDR2 YENEEA. The length of the CDR3 is 15 residues. Between the trimmed V and J ends, which lost 6 bases and 3 bases, there was a span of 15 bases. This clonotype was seen repeatedly, ten times or more. Its cognate antigen is unknown.

This TCR was recovered from a young woman with stable Graves' hyperthyroidism. The chain recombines TRBV11-3 with TRBJ1-5; D not resolved. Sequenced input: peripheral blood. CDR3 coding DNA: TGTGCCAGCAGTCTACTCTTTGGTTTCAATCAGCCCCAGCATTTT. Protein: CASSLLFGFNQPQHF.